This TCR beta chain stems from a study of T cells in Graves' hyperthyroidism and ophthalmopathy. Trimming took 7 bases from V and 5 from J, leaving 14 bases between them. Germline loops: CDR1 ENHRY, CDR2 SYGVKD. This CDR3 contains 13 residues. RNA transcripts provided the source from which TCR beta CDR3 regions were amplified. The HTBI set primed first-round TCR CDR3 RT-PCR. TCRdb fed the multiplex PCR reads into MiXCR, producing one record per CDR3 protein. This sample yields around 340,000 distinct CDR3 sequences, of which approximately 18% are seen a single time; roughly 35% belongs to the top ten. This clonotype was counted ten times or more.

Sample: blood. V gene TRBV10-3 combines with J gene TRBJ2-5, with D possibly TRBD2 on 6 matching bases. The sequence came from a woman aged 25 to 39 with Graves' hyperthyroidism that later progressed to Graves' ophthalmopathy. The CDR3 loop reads CAITRQSGETQYF. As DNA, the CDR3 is TGTGCCATCACCAGACAGAGCGGGGAGACCCAGTACTTC.